One sample yielded the 18 T cell receptor beta chains listed below, sequenced in a study of blood T cell repertoires in COVID-19. Profiling relied on immunoSEQ multiplex PCR, and the TCRdb table lists in-frame clones only, not all of them. The sample records more than 200,000 clones, roughly 84% being singletons. Source material: peripheral blood. These receptors were taken from a man between 60 and 75 years old with acute or convalescent COVID-19.

This clone was observed a single time. The chain has TRBV23-1 and TRBJ1-1; weak D call: TRBD1 (5 bases). TRBV23-1 is an open reading frame whose function is uncertain. The length of the CDR3 is 20 residues. The V end was cut by 8 bases, the J end by 3 bases, with 34 bases between. CDR3 sequence: CASPAFLGRVRGGPDTEAFF. DNA of the CDR3: TGCGCCAGCCCCGCGTTCCTCGGCAGGGTAAGGGGTGGGCCAGACACTGAAGCTTTCTTT.

This chain joins TRBV20-1 and TRBJ2-7, with a tentative D call TRBD1 (5 bases). V was clipped by 4 bases and J by 6 bases, with 10 bases between them. CDR3 size: 11 residues. Germline CDR1 is DFQATT and CDR2 is SNEGSKA (reference sequence). CDR3: CSANQGPEQYF. The CDR3 DNA reads as TGCAGTGCTAATCAGGGCCCCGAGCAGTACTTC.

The chain combines TRBV5-5 with TRBJ1-2; the D is unclear. V lost 4 bases to trimming and J lost 0 bases, with 13 bases between them. CDR1 and CDR2 (germline): SGHKS, YYEKEE (reference sequence). The CDR3 covers 15 residues. The CDR3 region has the DNA TGTGCCAGCAGCCCCAGCAGGAATTCTAACTATGGCTACACCTTC. This translates into CASSPSRNSNYGYTF.

The chain has TRBV28 and TRBJ1-1; 9 bases agree with TRBD1. The V segment lost 2 bases and the J segment 4 bases; nucleotides outside the gene matches: 2. This CDR3 is built from 14 residues. CDR1 is MDHEN, CDR2 SYDVKM, per germline. The chain's CDR3 is CASSLTGGGTEAFF. CDR3 sequence (DNA): TGTGCCAGCAGTTTAACAGGGGGCGGCACTGAAGCTTTCTTT.

V and J are TRBV2 and TRBJ2-3; no definite D call. V lost 1 base and J 3 bases, leaving 11 bases between the germline ends. The CDR3 consists of 15 residues. Germline lookup yields CDR1 SNHLY and CDR2 FYNNEI. The CDR3 DNA follows: TGTGCCAGCAGTGAAGTGGTAGCAAGGACAGATACGCAGTATTTT. Translated: CASSEVVARTDTQYF.

The CDR3 region is CASSLRPQDIYEQYF. CDR3 DNA: TGTGCCAGCAGCTTGAGACCCCAGGATATCTACGAGCAGTACTTC. This chain joins TRBV5-4 and TRBJ2-7; no firm D call. The germline gives CDR1 SGHNT, CDR2 YYREEE (reference sequence). Trimming took 1 base from V and 3 from J, leaving 14 bases between them. The CDR3 spans 15 residues.

The V and J genes are TRBV6-5 and TRBJ2-7, with 9 bases that match TRBD1. This CDR3 has 15 amino acids. V shed 0 bases, J shed 5 bases, and the junction held 5 bases outside the gene matches. Germline CDR1 MNHEY, CDR2 SVGAGI. This CDR3 is CASSYSPRQGDEQYF. The CDR3 nucleotides are TGTGCCAGCAGTTACTCGCCGAGACAGGGGGACGAGCAGTACTTC.

The rearrangement uses TRBV4-1 and TRBJ2-1; no definite D call. V lost 0 bases, J lost 8 bases, and 11 bases lay in between. This CDR3 has 14 residues. Germline CDR1 MGHRA, CDR2 YSYEKL. For the CDR3, the DNA is TGCGCCAGCAGCCAAGAAGTAACTCAGGATGAGCAGTTCTTC. It translates to CASSQEVTQDEQFF.

CDR3 nucleotides: TGTGCCAGCAGCGCGACTAGCGGGAATGGGGGTGGCGGGGAGCTGTTTTTT. Translated: CASSATSGNGGGGELFF. This rearrangement joins TRBV9 to TRBJ2-2; 11 positions match TRBD2. Germline V gene lookup returns CDR1 SGDLS and CDR2 YYNGEE. The CDR3 extends over 17 amino acids. Trimming took 3 bases from V and 7 from J; bases not matched to a gene: 11.

The chain carries TRBV4-1 and TRBJ2-2, with D maybe TRBD1 (6 bases). The ends were cut back, 4 bases at V and 2 bases at J, with 11 bases in the middle. Germline CDR1 and CDR2: MGHRA and YSYEKL. This CDR3 comprises 15 residues. CDR3 nucleotides: TGCGCCAGCAGCCGCTCGGGACACAACACCGGGGAGCTGTTTTTT. Its translation: CASSRSGHNTGELFF.

The J gene is TRBJ1-4, the V gene TRBV28; a weak D match, TRBD1 (6 bases). The germline gives CDR1 MDHEN, CDR2 SYDVKM. V was pared by 6 bases and J by 8 bases, with 16 bases between. The CDR3 runs to 14 residues. CDR3 loop: CASSPQGYREKLFF. CDR3 DNA sequence: TGTGCCAGCAGCCCGCAGGGGTATCGCGAAAAACTGTTTTTT. The whole variable domain, remainder taken from reference TRBV28 and TRBJ1-4, is DVKVTQSSRYLVKRTGEKVFLECVQDMDHENMFWYRQDPGLGLRLIYFSYDVKMKEKGDIPEGYSVSREKKERFSLILESASTNQTSMYLCASSPQGYREKLFFGSGTQLSVL.

The DNA for the CDR3 is TGTGCCAGCAGCTTGAGCAGGGGATACGTTGCGGTAGGCTACACCTTC. The encoded protein is CASSLSRGYVAVGYTF. V and J are TRBV7-9 and TRBJ1-2; tentative D call: TRBD1 (6 bases). The germline V gene encodes CDR1 SEHNR and CDR2 FQNEAQ (reference sequence). This CDR3 comprises 16 residues. Deletions cut 3 bases from V and 8 bases from J, with 22 bases between.

In nucleotides, the CDR3 is TGTGCCAGCTCACCACTGGGCGGGAGCAGGGGAGAGACCCAGTACTTC. This gives the protein CASSPLGGSRGETQYF. The chain links TRBV18 to TRBJ2-5; TRBD2 might be the D (7 bases). The CDR3 consists of 16 residues. Germline V CDR1 and CDR2: KGHSH, LQKENI. Trimming removed 1 base from V and 4 bases from J, with 16 bases in between. Full variable domain (missing parts from reference TRBV18 and TRBJ2-5): NAGVMQNPRHLVRRRGQEARLRCSPMKGHSHVYWYRQLPEEGLKFMVYLQKENIIDESGMPKERFSAEFPKEGPSILRIQQVVRGDSAAYFCASSPLGGSRGETQYFGPGTRLLVL.

This clone was seen a handful of times. V and J are TRBV30 and TRBJ1-2, with D possibly being TRBD1 (5 bases). V gave up 0 bases and J gave up 9 bases, with 14 bases separating them. Germline V gives CDR1 GTSNPN, CDR2 SVGIG (reference sequence). The CDR3 loop spans 13 amino acids. CDR3 nucleotide sequence: TGTGCCTGGAGTGTAAGCTTGCAGGGCCGCTACACCTTC. Translation: CAWSVSLQGRYTF.

The CDR3 spells CAWGRGYEQYF. CDR3 bases: TGTGCCTGGGGTAGGGGCTACGAGCAGTACTTC. The chain joins TRBV30 to TRBJ2-7, with D possibly TRBD1 on 5 matching bases. Deletions cut 5 bases from V and 3 bases from J, with 8 bases between. Germline CDR1 reads GTSNPN; CDR2 reads SVGIG (reference sequence). There are 11 residues in the CDR3. Full variable domain (missing parts from reference TRBV30 and TRBJ2-7): SQTIHQWPATLVQPVGSPLSLECTVEGTSNPNLYWYRQAAGRGLQLLFYSVGIGQISSEVPQNLSASRPQDRQFILSSKKLLLSDSGFYLCAWGRGYEQYFGPGTRLTVT.

V usage is TRBV6-4 and J usage is TRBJ2-5; D gene uncertain. The CDR3 has 13 residues. Trimming removed 7 bases from V and 2 bases from J, with 11 bases in between. Germline V gene sequence: CDR1 MRHNA, CDR2 SNTAGT. The CDR3 is CASTDGEQETQYF. The CDR3 DNA is TGTGCCAGCACCGACGGAGAGCAAGAGACCCAGTACTTC.

The gene calls are TRBV19 and TRBJ2-7; perhaps TRBD1 as D (6 bases). Germline CDR1 reads LNHDA; CDR2 reads SQIVND (reference sequence). The CDR3 runs to 12 residues. V was clipped by 10 bases and J by 2 bases, with 12 bases between them. CDR3 sequence reads: CATGEGAYEQYF. The CDR3 DNA reads TGTGCCACCGGCGAGGGGGCCTACGAGCAGTACTTC.

In DNA, the CDR3 is TGTGCCAGTAAACAGGGCGGCAATCAGCCCCAGCATTTT. This encodes CASKQGGNQPQHF. This chain links TRBV19 with TRBJ1-5, with D possibly matching TRBD1 (6 bases). Germline V gene sequence: CDR1 LNHDA, CDR2 SQIVND (reference sequence). CDR3 length equals 13 residues. Trimming stripped 7 bases from V and 2 bases from J, with 9 bases between.